The 17 T cell receptor beta chains below come from one sample, sequenced in a study of OX40 agonist ivuxolimab in advanced cancers. Library prep was done by the immunoSEQ multiplex PCR assay. TCRdb holds this immuneACCESS table with in-frame rearrangements only. Some clones are missing; in checked studies, unresolved V genes explain under half, and the rest has no known cause. The sample yields some 70,000 clones; 75% to 90% were counted once. The ten top clones hold 2.5% to 3% of the sample. The sample here was CD4+ or CD8+ T cells sorted from blood, taken in a trial of the OX40 agonist ivuxolimab. The receptors were gathered from an adult with an advanced solid tumor such as melanoma, head and neck, liver or kidney cancer.

This chain connects TRBV11-1 to TRBJ2-5; 8 nucleotides align to TRBD1. Germline CDR1 is SGHAT and CDR2 is FQDESV (reference sequence). This CDR3 is built from 14 residues. V lost 5 bases and J lost 5; bases outside the gene matches: 7. As DNA, the CDR3 is TGTGCCAGCAGCCGACCGGACAGGGCGGAGACCCAGTACTTC. It is translated as CASSRPDRAETQYF.

The chain has TRBV29-1 and TRBJ1-6; D is unresolved. This CDR3 has 12 amino acids. From germline, CDR1 is SQVTM and CDR2 ANQGSEA. The ends were cut back, 4 bases at V and 2 bases at J, with 3 bases in the middle. CDR3 nucleotide sequence: TGCAGCGTTGGCGCCTATAATTCACCCCTCCACTTT. It translates to CSVGAYNSPLHF.

This chain links TRBV11-2 with TRBJ1-1; D is unclear. Between the trimmed V and J ends, which lost 1 base and 4 bases, there was a span of 19 bases. Germline CDR1 and CDR2: SGHAT and FQNNGV. The length of the CDR3 is 17 residues. The CDR3 region is CASSLVVLGSGFTEAFF. The CDR3 DNA reads TGTGCCAGCAGCTTAGTAGTGTTGGGTTCGGGGTTCACTGAAGCTTTCTTT.

Concerning this clone: Other nucleotide sequences in the sample specify the same CDR3. This chain uses TRBV27 with TRBJ2-7, with D possibly being TRBD1 (5 bases). Trimming cost V 5 bases and J 0 bases, with 20 bases left between them. This CDR3 is built from 17 residues. The germline gives CDR1 MNHEY, CDR2 SMNVEV (reference sequence). The CDR3 DNA reads TGTGCCAGCAGTCCTCGGATTCGGCAGGGCGACTCCTACGAGCAGTACTTC. It translates to CASSPRIRQGDSYEQYF.

This clone was seen only once. The CDR3 sequence: CAIRPASGSYNEQFF. CDR3 DNA: TGTGCCATCCGGCCTGCCAGCGGTTCCTACAATGAGCAGTTCTTC. This sequence joins TRBV19 and TRBJ2-1; D perhaps matches TRBD2 (5 bases). The CDR3 totals 15 residues. V lost 10 bases to trimming and J lost 1 base, with 17 bases between them. CDR1 LNHDA and CDR2 SQIVND come from the germline V gene (reference sequence).

The chain couples TRBV6-5 to TRBJ1-2; unclear D gene. The germline V gene has CDR1 MNHEY and CDR2 SVGAGI. The V end lost 7 bases, the J end lost 2 bases, and 17 bases lay between the germline ends. The CDR3 totals 15 residues. The CDR3 sequence is CASTGGIGGNYGYTF. The CDR3 region has the DNA TGTGCCAGCACCGGCGGAATAGGAGGAAACTATGGCTACACCTTC.

The chain couples TRBV19 to TRBJ1-2; 9 bases align to TRBD1. Germline V CDR1 and CDR2: LNHDA, SQIVND (reference sequence). Trimming removed 3 bases from V and 6 bases from J; junction bases left unmatched: 5. The CDR3 runs 14 residues. This CDR3 is CASSMAGQGHGYTF. CDR3 sequence (DNA): TGTGCCAGTAGTATGGCGGGACAGGGCCATGGCTACACCTTC.

The CDR3, as DNA: TGTGCCAGCAGACCGACAGCGTCCACTGAAGCTTTCTTT. The encoded protein is CASRPTASTEAFF. This chain links TRBV6-1 with TRBJ1-1, with D perhaps matching TRBD1 (5 bases). This CDR3 spans 13 amino acids. Trimming pared 6 bases from V and 4 bases from J, leaving 12 bases between. The germline V gene encodes CDR1 MNHNS and CDR2 SASEGT.

This clone has just one count. The rearrangement uses TRBV4-2 and TRBJ2-7, with D maybe TRBD1 (5 bases). This CDR3 spans 14 amino acids. Per the germline V gene, CDR1 is LGHNA and CDR2 is YNFKEQ. V lost 0 bases, J lost 2 bases, and 8 bases lay in between. CDR3: CASSQERGTYEQYF. The CDR3 region has the DNA TGTGCCAGCAGCCAAGAAAGGGGAACCTACGAGCAGTACTTC.

The V and J genes are TRBV6-6 and TRBJ2-7, with 8 bases matching TRBD1. Germline assignment: CDR1 MNHNY and CDR2 SVGAGI (reference sequence). The ends lost 6 bases at V and 3 bases at J; junction bases unmatched: 4. CDR3 length: 13 amino acids. In nucleotides, the CDR3 is TGTGCCAGCAGCCTACAGGGGGGCTACGAGCAGTACTTC. Amino acid sequence: CASSLQGGYEQYF.

The chain employs TRBV27 and TRBJ1-6; D unclear. V lost 5 bases and J 9 bases, leaving 26 bases between the germline ends. The CDR3 has 18 residues. CDR1 is MNHEY, CDR2 SMNVEV, per germline (reference sequence). The CDR3 is CASSASGGVWVGGSPLHF. The CDR3 bases are TGTGCCAGCAGTGCATCGGGCGGGGTTTGGGTAGGTGGTTCACCCCTCCACTTT.

This chain connects TRBV6-1 to TRBJ1-1, with D possibly being TRBD1 (6 bases). Germline lookup yields CDR1 MNHNS and CDR2 SASEGT. With 0 bases removed from V and 1 base from J, the gap between germline ends came to 9 bases. The CDR3 length is 15 residues. CDR3 nucleotide sequence: TGTGCCAGCAGTGAAGCGTCACAGGGGAACACTGAAGCTTTCTTT. This sequence encodes CASSEASQGNTEAFF.

V usage is TRBV7-9 and J usage is TRBJ1-2; perhaps TRBD1 as D (5 bases). V lost 7 bases, J lost 4 bases, and 22 bases lay in between. The germline V gene encodes CDR1 SEHNR and CDR2 FQNEAQ (reference sequence). The CDR3 is 16 residues long. CDR3 sequence reads: CASTPAGMEGPYGYTF. The CDR3 region has the DNA TGTGCCAGCACCCCGGCGGGAATGGAGGGACCCTATGGCTACACCTTC.

The chain links TRBV7-2 to TRBJ1-5; D is unresolved. The CDR3 sequence is 15 residues long. The germline V gene encodes CDR1 SGHTA and CDR2 FQGNSA. V lost 5 bases, J lost 1 base, and 12 bases lay in between. The CDR3 DNA reads as TGTGCCAGCAGCGCCCGGACGGGGAGCAATCAGCCCCAGCATTTT. Its translation: CASSARTGSNQPQHF.

V gene TRBV7-9 combines with J gene TRBJ2-7; perhaps TRBD2 as D (6 bases). The germline gives CDR1 SEHNR, CDR2 FQNEAQ (reference sequence). This CDR3 has 13 amino acids. V lost 3 bases to trimming and J lost 3 bases, with 9 bases between them. The CDR3 coding sequence is TGTGCCAGCAGCTTGACTAGTAACTACGAGCAGTACTTC. Residues: CASSLTSNYEQYF.

The chain joins TRBV11-2 to TRBJ2-1, with a possible D match to TRBD1 (6 bases). V shed 4 bases and J shed 1 base, with 14 bases lying between them. The germline gives CDR1 SGHAT, CDR2 FQNNGV. The CDR3 is made up of 16 amino acids. CDR3: CASSYFQGISYNEQFF. The CDR3 DNA is TGTGCCAGCAGCTATTTCCAGGGGATATCCTACAATGAGCAGTTCTTC.

This sequence joins TRBV7-2 and TRBJ2-3; 13 nucleotides match TRBD2. Germline V lookup: CDR1 SGHTA, CDR2 FQGNSA. The V segment lost 5 bases and the J segment 6 bases; nucleotides outside the gene matches: 11. This CDR3 region has 17 residues. The CDR3 reads CASSVRRTSGRGDTQYF. CDR3 coding DNA: TGTGCCAGCAGCGTAAGACGGACTAGCGGGAGAGGGGATACGCAGTATTTT.